The T cell receptor (beta chain) described here comes from a study of T cell changes during pregnancy in multiple sclerosis. Sequencing was performed with immunoSEQ multiplex PCR; in TCRdb, only in-frame clones are kept and a portion is missing. The table lists 35,000 to 45,000 clones, 75% to 90% of them singletons. V lost 4 bases to trimming and J lost 7 bases; unmatched junction nucleotides: 15. In germline, CDR1 is LGHNA, CDR2 YSLEER. There are 17 residues in the CDR3. This clonotype was sampled from a female donor in good health, enrolled as a control in a pregnancy study. This sequence joins TRBV4-3 and TRBJ2-1; TRBD1 matches at 8 bases. The sample was peripheral blood, taken in the second trimester of pregnancy. The CDR3: CASSRVNIGTGINEQFF. CDR3 DNA sequence: TGCGCCAGCAGCCGCGTTAATATTGGGACAGGAATAAATGAGCAGTTCTTC.